This TCR beta chain stems from a study of Graves' ophthalmopathy and Graves' hyperthyroidism. A few counts support this clonotype. CDR3 length: 18 amino acids. Unmatched junction bases numbered 14, after V lost 6 bases and J lost 4 bases. In germline, CDR1 is LGHNA, CDR2 YNFKEQ. The PBMCs used were ones drawn from about 9.2 ml of fresh peripheral blood. Scientists amplified the TCR beta CDR3 regions from RNA transcripts. The authors performed first-round RT-PCR with HTBI primers and then a second-round multiplex PCR. TCRdb re-derived calls from the multiplex PCR reads in MiXCR, one entry per CDR3 protein. This table holds 150,000 to 200,000 distinct CDR3 sequences, less than 45% found once.

This sequence originates from a woman in her 40s with Graves' ophthalmopathy. The sample consisted of peripheral blood. The rearrangement links TRBV4-2 to TRBJ2-5; TRBD2 matches at 13 bases. This CDR3 reads CASRPNLRTSGRTETQYF. The CDR3 nucleotides read TGTGCCAGCAGGCCGAACCTAAGGACTAGCGGGAGAACAGAGACCCAGTACTTC.